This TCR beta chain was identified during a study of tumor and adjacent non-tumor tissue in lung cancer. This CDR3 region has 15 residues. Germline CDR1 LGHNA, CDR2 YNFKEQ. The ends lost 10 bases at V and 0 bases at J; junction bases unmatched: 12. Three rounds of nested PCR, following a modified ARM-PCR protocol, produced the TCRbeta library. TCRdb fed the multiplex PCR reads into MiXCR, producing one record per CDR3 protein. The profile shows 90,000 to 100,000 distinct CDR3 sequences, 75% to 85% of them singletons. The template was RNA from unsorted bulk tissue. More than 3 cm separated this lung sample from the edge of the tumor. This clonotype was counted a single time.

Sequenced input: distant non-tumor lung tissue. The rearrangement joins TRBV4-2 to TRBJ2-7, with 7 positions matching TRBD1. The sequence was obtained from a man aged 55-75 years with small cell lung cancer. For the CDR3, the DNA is TGTGCCAACAACCAAGAGAGGGACAGCTCCTACGAGCAGTACTTC. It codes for CANNQERDSSYEQYF.